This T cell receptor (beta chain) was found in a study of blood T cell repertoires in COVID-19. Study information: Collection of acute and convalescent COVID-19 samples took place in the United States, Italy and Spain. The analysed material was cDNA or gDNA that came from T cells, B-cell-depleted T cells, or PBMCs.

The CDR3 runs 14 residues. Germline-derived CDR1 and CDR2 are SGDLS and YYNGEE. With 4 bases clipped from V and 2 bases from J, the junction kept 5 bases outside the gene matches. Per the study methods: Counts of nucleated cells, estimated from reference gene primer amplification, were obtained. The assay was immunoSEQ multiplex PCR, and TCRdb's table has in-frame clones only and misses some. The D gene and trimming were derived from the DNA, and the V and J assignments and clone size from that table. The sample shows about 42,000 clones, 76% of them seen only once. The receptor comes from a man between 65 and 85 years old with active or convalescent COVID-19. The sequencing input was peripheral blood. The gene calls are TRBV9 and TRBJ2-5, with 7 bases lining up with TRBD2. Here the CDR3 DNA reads TGTGCCAGCAGCCCCCGGGGGGTTCAAGAGACCCAGTACTTC. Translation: CASSPRGVQETQYF.